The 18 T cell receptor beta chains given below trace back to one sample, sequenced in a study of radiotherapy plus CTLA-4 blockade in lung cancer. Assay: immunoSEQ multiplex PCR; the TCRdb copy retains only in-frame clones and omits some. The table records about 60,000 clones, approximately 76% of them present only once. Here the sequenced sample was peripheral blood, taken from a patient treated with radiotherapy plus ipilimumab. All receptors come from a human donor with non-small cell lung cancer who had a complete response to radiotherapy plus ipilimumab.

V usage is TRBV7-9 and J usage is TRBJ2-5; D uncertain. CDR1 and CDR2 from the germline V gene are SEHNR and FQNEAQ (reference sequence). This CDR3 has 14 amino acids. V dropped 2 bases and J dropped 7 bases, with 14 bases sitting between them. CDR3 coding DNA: TGTGCCAGCAGCTTATCACTGGGCTCTGGGACCCAGTACTTC. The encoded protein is CASSLSLGSGTQYF.

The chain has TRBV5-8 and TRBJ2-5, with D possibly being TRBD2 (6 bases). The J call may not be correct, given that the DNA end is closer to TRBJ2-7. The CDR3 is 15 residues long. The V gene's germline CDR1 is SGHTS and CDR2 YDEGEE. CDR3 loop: CASGRGGNAYYEQYF. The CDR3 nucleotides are TGTGCCAGCGGACGTGGAGGGAACGCTTACTACGAGCAGTACTTC.

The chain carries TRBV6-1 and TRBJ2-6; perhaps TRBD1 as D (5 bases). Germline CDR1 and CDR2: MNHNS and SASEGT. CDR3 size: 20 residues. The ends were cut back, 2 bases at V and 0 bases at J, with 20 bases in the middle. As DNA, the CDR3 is TGTGCCAGCAGTGAAAAGGGTATGGGGCACAAACTCTCTGGGGCCAACGTCCTGACTTTC. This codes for CASSEKGMGHKLSGANVLTF.

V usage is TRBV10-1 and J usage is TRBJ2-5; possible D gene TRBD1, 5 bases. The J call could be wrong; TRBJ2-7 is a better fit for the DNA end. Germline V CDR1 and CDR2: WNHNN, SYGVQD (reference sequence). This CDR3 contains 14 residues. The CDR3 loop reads CASSSSGNSYEQYF. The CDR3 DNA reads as TGCGCCAGCAGTTCCTCAGGGAACTCCTACGAGCAGTACTTC.

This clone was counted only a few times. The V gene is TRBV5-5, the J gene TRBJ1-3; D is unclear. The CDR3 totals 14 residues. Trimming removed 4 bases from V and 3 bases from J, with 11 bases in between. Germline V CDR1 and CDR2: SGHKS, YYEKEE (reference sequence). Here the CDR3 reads CASSSAQLGNTIYF. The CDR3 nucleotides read TGTGCCAGCAGCAGCGCCCAGCTTGGAAACACCATATATTTT.

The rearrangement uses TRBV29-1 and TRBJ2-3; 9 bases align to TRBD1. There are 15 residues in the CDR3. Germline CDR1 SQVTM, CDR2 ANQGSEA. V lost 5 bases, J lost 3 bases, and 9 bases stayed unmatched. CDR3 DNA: TGCAGCGTTTCTACAGACAGGGGGTGGACAGATACGCAGTATTTT. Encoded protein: CSVSTDRGWTDTQYF.

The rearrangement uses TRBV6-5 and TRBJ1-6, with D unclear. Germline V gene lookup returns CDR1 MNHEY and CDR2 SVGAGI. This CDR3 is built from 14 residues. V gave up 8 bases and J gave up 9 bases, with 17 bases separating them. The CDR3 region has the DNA TGTGCCAGCGGCGGAGGGTTCGACGGTTCACCCCTCCACTTT. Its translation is CASGGGFDGSPLHF.

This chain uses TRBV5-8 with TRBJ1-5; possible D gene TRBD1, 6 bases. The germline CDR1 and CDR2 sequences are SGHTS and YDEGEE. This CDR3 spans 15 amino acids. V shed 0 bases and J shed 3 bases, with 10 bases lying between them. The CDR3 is CASSLARTDNQPQHF. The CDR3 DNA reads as TGTGCCAGCAGCTTGGCCAGGACAGACAATCAGCCCCAGCATTTT. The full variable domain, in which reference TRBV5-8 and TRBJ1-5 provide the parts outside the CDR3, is EAGVTQSPTHLIKTRGQQATLRCSPISGHTSVYWYQQALGLGLQFLLWYDEGEERNRGNFPPRFSGRQFPNYSSELNVNALELEDSALYLCASSLARTDNQPQHFGDGTRLSIL.

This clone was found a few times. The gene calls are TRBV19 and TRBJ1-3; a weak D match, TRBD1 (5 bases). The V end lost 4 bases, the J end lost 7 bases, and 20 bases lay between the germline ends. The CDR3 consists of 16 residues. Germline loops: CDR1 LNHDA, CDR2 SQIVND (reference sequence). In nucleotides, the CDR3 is TGTGCCAGTAGTAGCGCAGGGCAGGGTCTTCGGAACACCATATATTTT. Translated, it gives CASSSAGQGLRNTIYF.

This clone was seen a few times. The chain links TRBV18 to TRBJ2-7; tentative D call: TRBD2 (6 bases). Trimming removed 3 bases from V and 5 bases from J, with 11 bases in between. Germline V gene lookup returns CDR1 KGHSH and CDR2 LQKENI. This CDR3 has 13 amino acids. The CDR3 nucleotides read TGTGCCAGCTCACCGGCGGGGTTCCACGAGCAGTACTTC. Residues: CASSPAGFHEQYF.

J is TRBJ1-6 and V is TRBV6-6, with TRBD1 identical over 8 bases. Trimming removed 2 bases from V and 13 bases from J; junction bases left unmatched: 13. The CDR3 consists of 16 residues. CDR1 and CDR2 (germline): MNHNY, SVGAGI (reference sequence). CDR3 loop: CASSYPGGTGGYPLHF. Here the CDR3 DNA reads TGTGCCAGCAGTTACCCAGGCGGGACAGGCGGATATCCCCTCCACTTT.

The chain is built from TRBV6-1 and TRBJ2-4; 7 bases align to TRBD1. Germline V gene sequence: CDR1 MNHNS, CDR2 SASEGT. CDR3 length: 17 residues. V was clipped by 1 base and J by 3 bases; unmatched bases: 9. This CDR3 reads CASSEGQGSPFKNIQYF. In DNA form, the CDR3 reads TGTGCCAGCAGTGAAGGACAGGGATCGCCTTTCAAAAACATTCAGTACTTC.

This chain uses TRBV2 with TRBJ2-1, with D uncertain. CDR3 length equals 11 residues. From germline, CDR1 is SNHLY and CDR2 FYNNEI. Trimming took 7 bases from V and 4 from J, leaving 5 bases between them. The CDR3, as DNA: TGTGCCAGCACGGTGTACAATGAGCAGTTCTTC. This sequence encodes CASTVYNEQFF.

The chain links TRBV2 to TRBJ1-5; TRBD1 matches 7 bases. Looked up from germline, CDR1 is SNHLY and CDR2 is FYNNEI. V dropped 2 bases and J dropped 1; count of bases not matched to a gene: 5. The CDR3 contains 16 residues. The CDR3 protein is CASSERTGRSNQPQHF. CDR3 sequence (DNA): TGTGCCAGCAGTGAAAGGACAGGTAGAAGCAATCAGCCCCAGCATTTT.

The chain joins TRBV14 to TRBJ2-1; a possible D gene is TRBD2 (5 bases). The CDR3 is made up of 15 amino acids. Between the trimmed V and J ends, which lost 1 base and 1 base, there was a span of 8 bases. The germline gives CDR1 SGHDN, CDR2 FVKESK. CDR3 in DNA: TGTGCCAGCAGCCAAGGGAGGAATTCCTACAATGAGCAGTTCTTC. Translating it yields CASSQGRNSYNEQFF.

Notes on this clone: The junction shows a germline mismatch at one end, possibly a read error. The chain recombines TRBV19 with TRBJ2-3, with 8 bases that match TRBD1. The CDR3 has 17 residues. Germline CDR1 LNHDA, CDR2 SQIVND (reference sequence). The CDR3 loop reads CASSIQKGQAFPETQYF. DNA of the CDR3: TGTGCCAGTAGTATACAAAAGGGACAGGCCTTCCCAGAGACGCAGTATTTT. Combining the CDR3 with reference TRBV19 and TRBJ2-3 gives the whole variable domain DGGITQSPKYLFRKEGQNVTLSCEQNLNHDAMYWYRQDPGQGLRLIYYSQIVNDFQKGDIAEGYSVSREKKESFPLTVTSAQKNPTAFYLCASSIQKGQAFPETQYFGPGTRLTVL.

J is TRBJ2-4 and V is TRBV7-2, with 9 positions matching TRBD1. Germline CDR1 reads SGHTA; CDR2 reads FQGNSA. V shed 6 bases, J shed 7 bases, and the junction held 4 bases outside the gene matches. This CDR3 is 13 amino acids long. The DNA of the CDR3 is TGTGCCAGCAGTCCCGGGACAGGGAACATTCAGTACTTC. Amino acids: CASSPGTGNIQYF.

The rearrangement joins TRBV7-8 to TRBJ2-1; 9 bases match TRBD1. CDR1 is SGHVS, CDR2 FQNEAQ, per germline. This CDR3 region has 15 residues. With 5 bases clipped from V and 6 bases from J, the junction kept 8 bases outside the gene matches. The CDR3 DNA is TGTGCCAGCAGCCGCGGGACAGGGCGGGCCAATGAGCAGTTCTTC. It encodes CASSRGTGRANEQFF.